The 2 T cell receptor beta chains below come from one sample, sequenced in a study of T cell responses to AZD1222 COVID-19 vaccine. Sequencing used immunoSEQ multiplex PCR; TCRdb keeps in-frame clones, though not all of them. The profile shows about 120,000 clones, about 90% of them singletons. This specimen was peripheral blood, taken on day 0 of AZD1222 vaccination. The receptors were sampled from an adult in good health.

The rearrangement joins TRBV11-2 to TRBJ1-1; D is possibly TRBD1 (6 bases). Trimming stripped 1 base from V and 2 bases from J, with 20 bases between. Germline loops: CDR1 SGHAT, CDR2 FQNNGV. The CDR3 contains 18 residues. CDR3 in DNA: TGTGCCAGCAGCTTAGGAACCATGGGGGGCCAAACTAACACTGAAGCTTTCTTT. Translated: CASSLGTMGGQTNTEAFF.

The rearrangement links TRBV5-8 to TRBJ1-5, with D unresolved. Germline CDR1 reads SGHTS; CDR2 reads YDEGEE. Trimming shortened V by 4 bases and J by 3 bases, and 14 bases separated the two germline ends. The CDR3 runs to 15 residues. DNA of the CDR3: TGTGCCAGCAGCCCGCCGGCAGTATACAATCAGCCCCAGCATTTT. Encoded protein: CASSPPAVYNQPQHF.